This TCR beta chain was profiled in a study of blood T cell repertoires in COVID-19. About the study: PBMCs, B-cell-depleted T cells, or T cells provided the cDNA or gDNA that made up the material.

CDR1 is LNHDA, CDR2 SQIVND, per germline (reference sequence). Trimming cost V 5 bases and J 5 bases, with 18 bases left between them. This CDR3 has 15 residues. The method was immunoSEQ multiplex PCR; TCRdb's version includes in-frame clones alone and lacks a portion of them. The repertoire holds about 70,000 clones, with approximately 90% as singletons. The sample comprised peripheral blood. This chain links TRBV19 with TRBJ1-1; tentatively, D is TRBD1 (5 bases). This clonotype originated in a man in his fifties with COVID-19, enrolled during active disease. The CDR3 spells CASSPRGAPNTEAFF. The CDR3 DNA reads TGTGCCAGTAGTCCCCGCGGGGCACCGAATACTGAAGCTTTCTTT.